This T cell receptor (beta chain) was sequenced in a study of blood T cell repertoires in COVID-19. About the study: PBMCs, B-cell-depleted T cells, or T cells were the source of the cDNA or gDNA that made up the material.

The data were produced by immunoSEQ multiplex PCR, yet TCRdb's version contains in-frame clones alone and is incomplete. The table lists fewer than 130,000 clones, approximately 84% of them singletons. V lost 0 bases to trimming and J lost 1 base, with 6 bases between them. The CDR3 sequence is 14 residues long. Germline loops: CDR1 LNHNV, CDR2 YYDKDF (reference sequence). Sequencing was carried out using peripheral blood. The chain uses TRBV15 and TRBJ2-5, with D unresolved. This sequence originates from a human donor in a cohort sampled during active COVID-19. CDR3 sequence reads: CATSRDQAQETQYF. CDR3 bases: TGTGCCACCAGCAGAGATCAGGCCCAAGAGACCCAGTACTTC.